These T cell receptor beta chains were read from a single sample in a study of technical replicates of blood from several donors. Data came from immunoSEQ multiplex PCR; TCRdb stores just in-frame clones and leaves some out. The table has 85,000 to 100,000 clones, almost 96% seen once. The specimen was T cells isolated from PBMCs. The source of these receptors is a human donor in good health. CDR3s include the opening cysteine and the closing phenylalanine or tryptophan. A D gene is named only where the DNA matches it firmly. Expanded clones get a size class; other rows say once, few or many, or leave the size out.

clone size	V gene	J gene	D gene	CDR3 protein
-	TRBV7-2	TRBJ2-7	-	CASSEEGGGPLGEQYF
-	TRBV2	TRBJ2-7	-	CASSPRGDTYEQYF
-	TRBV25-1	TRBJ1-2	-	CASSVAGDGYTF
-	TRBV27	TRBJ1-2	-	CASSPGVYGSPHYGYTF
-	TRBV10-1	TRBJ2-7	TRBD1	CASSEDSLGQGDEQYF
-	TRBV27	TRBJ2-7	-	CASSLSSDIEYYEQYF
-	TRBV15	TRBJ1-3	-	CATREQNTIYF
few	TRBV4-1	TRBJ1-2	-	CASSQDRAVGYTF
once	TRBV6-1	TRBJ1-2	-	CASSLVRVGYTF
-	TRBV5-6	TRBJ2-4	-	CASSLGQPISNIQYF
-	TRBV6-5	TRBJ1-5	TRBD1	CASSYSGQAGQPQHF
-	TRBV4-1	TRBJ1-2	TRBD1	CASSLTGNYGYTF
-	TRBV28	TRBJ2-7	-	CASSLFAIPGEQYF
-	TRBV2	TRBJ1-3	-	CASSNDRSSGNTIYF
-	TRBV2	TRBJ1-4	TRBD1	CASRGQGDEKLFF
once	TRBV4-1	TRBJ2-7	TRBD2	CASSQAPPLFGGRTSYEQYF
-	TRBV9	TRBJ1-3	-	CASSVVGHLSGNTIYF
-	TRBV19	TRBJ1-1	-	CASSNRVVHTEAFF
-	TRBV1	TRBJ2-3	-	CTQSDGGPFGTQYF
once	TRBV29-1	TRBJ2-1	-	CSVEGREVSNEQFF
once	TRBV4-2	TRBJ2-5	TRBD2	CASSQRTRRTSWGETQYF
-	TRBV28	TRBJ2-7	-	CATLDSSYEQYF
-	TRBV7-9	TRBJ1-5	TRBD1	CASSRTGVSNQPQHF
-	TRBV2	TRBJ1-2	-	CASSDRGGYTF
-	TRBV9	TRBJ2-2	-	CASSGGGGTGELFF
-	TRBV6-6	TRBJ1-2	-	CASSYPPPGYGYTF
-	TRBV6-5	TRBJ1-3	TRBD1	CASSSQGFRNTIYF
-	TRBV9	TRBJ1-6	-	CASSVGRAGLNNSPLHF
-	TRBV18	TRBJ1-3	-	CASSPPGGIPGNTIYF
-	TRBV4-1	TRBJ1-2	-	CASEPGEMRNYGYTF
once	TRBV27	TRBJ1-1	TRBD1	CASRQTGVYTEAFF
-	TRBV19	TRBJ2-7	TRBD1	CATGDSSYYEQYF
-	TRBV5-4	TRBJ1-1	-	CASSFGSEAFF
-	TRBV7-9	TRBJ1-6	-	CASSLGGKRSPLHF
-	TRBV5-1	TRBJ2-7	-	CASSFSRDTTYEQYF
-	TRBV7-8	TRBJ2-6	-	CASSLTRAEISGANVLTF
-	TRBV28	TRBJ1-4	TRBD1	CASRRTRTGALNEKLFF
-	TRBV2	TRBJ2-3	-	CASDWKTDTQYF
-	TRBV5-1	TRBJ2-7	-	CASSLTERDTSYEQYF
-	TRBV9	TRBJ1-1	-	CASSGPRGEGEAFF
-	TRBV5-4	TRBJ2-7	TRBD2	CASSRGLAGEQYF
-	TRBV5-5	TRBJ2-7	TRBD1	CASSVGQASSYEQYF
-	TRBV9	TRBJ2-1	TRBD2	CASSVDGTRVF
-	TRBV28	TRBJ1-1	-	CAPRRGENTEAFF
-	TRBV27	TRBJ2-7	-	CASSLSIRGSSYEQYF
-	TRBV6-5	TRBJ1-3	-	CASGRATSGNTIYF
once	TRBV6-6	TRBJ2-4	-	CASSYGGFEAKNIQYF
-	TRBV9	TRBJ2-2	TRBD2	CASSVEAPSGGWTGELFF
-	TRBV11-2	TRBJ2-7	TRBD1	CASSLGVSRTGGYEQYF
-	TRBV19	TRBJ1-1	TRBD1	CASSLNRPGQAIFGNTEAFF
-	TRBV6-1	TRBJ1-3	-	CASSELAGSGNTIYF
-	TRBV10-1	TRBJ2-5	TRBD1	CASSDGTGDQETQYF